This T cell receptor (beta chain) was recorded in a study of blood T cell repertoires in COVID-19. Germline V gene data show CDR1 as DFQATT and CDR2 as SNEGSKA (reference sequence). The CDR3 totals 14 residues. V shed 3 bases and J shed 7 bases, with 18 bases lying between them. In the source study's methods: Using reference gene primer amplification, nucleated cell counts were estimated. Some clones are missing from TCRdb's copy, which holds only in-frame ones; the method was immunoSEQ multiplex PCR. V, J and clone size reflect that table, while D and trimming were determined from the DNA. The profile shows fewer than 350,000 clones, approximately 80% of them singletons.

This sequence originates from a woman aged 55-70 years with active or convalescent COVID-19. Sequenced input: peripheral blood. The V gene is TRBV20-1, the J gene TRBJ1-2; D may be TRBD1 (5 bases). CDR3 sequence reads: CSASFPTGFRGYTF. The DNA for the CDR3 is TGCAGTGCTAGTTTCCCAACAGGATTTCGTGGCTACACCTTC.